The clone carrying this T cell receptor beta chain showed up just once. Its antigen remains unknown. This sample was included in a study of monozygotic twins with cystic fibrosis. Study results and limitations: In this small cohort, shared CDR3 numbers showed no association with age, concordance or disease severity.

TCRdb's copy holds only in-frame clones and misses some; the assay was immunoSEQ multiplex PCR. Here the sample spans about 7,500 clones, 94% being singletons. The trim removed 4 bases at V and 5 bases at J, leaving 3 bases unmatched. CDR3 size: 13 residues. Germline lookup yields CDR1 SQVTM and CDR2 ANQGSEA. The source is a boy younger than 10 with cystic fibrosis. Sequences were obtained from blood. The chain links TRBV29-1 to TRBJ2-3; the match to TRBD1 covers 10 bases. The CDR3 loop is CSVVGTGEDTQYF. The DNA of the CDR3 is TGCAGCGTTGTGGGGACAGGGGAAGATACGCAGTATTTT.